The 29 T cell receptor beta chains below all came from one sample that was sequenced in a study of stem cell transplantation in POMP-related autoinflammatory disease. The method was immunoSEQ multiplex PCR; TCRdb's version includes in-frame clones alone and lacks a portion of them. The sample comprises roughly 1,200 clones, less than 75% of which are singletons, and roughly two thirds rests with the top ten. The sample comprised CD8+ T cells from PBMCs. These receptors were collected from a human donor in good health.

This clone was picked up a small number of times. This chain links TRBV7-9 with TRBJ2-7, with TRBD1 identical over 8 bases. V dropped 5 bases and J dropped 7; count of bases not matched to a gene: 7. Germline CDR1 is SEHNR and CDR2 is FQNEAQ (reference sequence). The CDR3 sequence is 13 residues long. CDR3 sequence (DNA): TGTGCCAGCAGCCTGGACAGGGATTGGGAGCAGTACTTC. Encoded protein: CASSLDRDWEQYF.

This clone was counted once. This chain links TRBV5-5 with TRBJ2-3; TRBD1 might be the D (6 bases). CDR3 length equals 16 residues. V dropped 0 bases and J dropped 2 bases, with 13 bases sitting between them. Germline loops: CDR1 SGHKS, CDR2 YYEKEE (reference sequence). Here the CDR3 DNA reads TGTGCCAGCAGCTTGGACAGGGCATCGATCACAGATACGCAGTATTTT. It yields the protein CASSLDRASITDTQYF. The entire variable domain, with the rest obtained from reference TRBV5-5 and TRBJ2-3, is as follows: DAGVTQSPTHLIKTRGQQVTLRCSPISGHKSVSWYQQVLGQGPQFIFQYYEKEERGRGNFPDRFSARQFPNYSSELNVNALLLGDSALYLCASSLDRASITDTQYFGPGTRLTVL.

The V and J genes are TRBV6-4 and TRBJ2-4; D is perhaps TRBD2 (5 bases). The CDR3 sequence is 14 residues long. Looked up from germline, CDR1 is MRHNA and CDR2 is SNTAGT. The V end lost 3 bases, the J end lost 7 bases, and 13 bases lay between the germline ends. The CDR3 DNA reads TGTGCCAGCAGTGAACATGAGGGAGTGAACATTCAGTACTTC. Translation gives CASSEHEGVNIQYF.

This chain uses TRBV7-2 with TRBJ2-7, with 7 bases identical to TRBD1. The CDR3 consists of 13 residues. Germline V gene sequence: CDR1 SGHTA, CDR2 FQGNSA. Trimming took 2 bases from V and 4 from J; bases not matched to a gene: 2. In DNA form, the CDR3 reads TGTGCCAGCAGCTTACCAGGGGGATACGAGCAGTACTTC. It specifies CASSLPGGYEQYF.

This rearrangement joins TRBV7-7 to TRBJ2-6; D unresolved. This CDR3 spans 18 amino acids. Trimming pared 5 bases from V and 5 bases from J, leaving 22 bases between. Germline lookup yields CDR1 SSHAT and CDR2 FNYEAQ (reference sequence). CDR3 bases: TGTGCCAGCAGCACGCCAATAATGCCACAAAGTCGGGCCAACGTCCTGACTTTC. It specifies CASSTPIMPQSRANVLTF.

The chain recombines TRBV7-9 with TRBJ2-7, with D possibly being TRBD1 (5 bases). V shed 2 bases and J shed 1 base, with 6 bases lying between them. CDR3 length: 13 residues. Per germline, CDR1 SEHNR and CDR2 FQNEAQ (reference sequence). The CDR3 loop is CASSLPGSYEQYF. CDR3 bases: TGTGCCAGCAGCTTACCAGGGTCCTACGAGCAGTACTTC.

This clone was observed a few times. J is TRBJ1-1 and V is TRBV6-4, with a tentative D call TRBD1 (6 bases). Germline V gene lookup returns CDR1 MRHNA and CDR2 SNTAGT. The germline V and J ends were trimmed by 0 bases and 6 bases, with 17 bases remaining between them. The length of the CDR3 is 16 residues. CDR3: CASSDSLAGASAEAFF. The CDR3 DNA reads as TGTGCCAGCAGTGACTCGCTCGCAGGGGCTAGCGCTGAAGCTTTCTTT.

J is TRBJ2-1 and V is TRBV6-4; 9 nucleotides line up with TRBD2. CDR3 length equals 14 residues. The junction had 5 bases not matched to a gene; V was cut back by 2 bases and J by 9 bases. CDR1 is MRHNA and CDR2 is SNTAGT in the germline V gene. The CDR3 protein is CASSDGLAGSEQFF. The CDR3 DNA is TGTGCCAGCAGTGACGGGCTAGCGGGGAGTGAGCAGTTCTTC.

This chain uses TRBV12-5 with TRBJ2-5, with TRBD2 matching 8 bases. TRBJ2-7 explains the end of the DNA better; the J call may be wrong. CDR1 and CDR2 from the germline V gene are LGHNT and FRNRAP. The CDR3 loop spans 16 amino acids. DNA of the CDR3: TGTGCTAGTGGTTTGGATACTAGCGGTGGCTCCTACGAGCAGTACTTC. Translated, it gives CASGLDTSGGSYEQYF.

CDR3 in amino acids: CASSHLGQGNGYTF. CDR3 bases: TGTGCCAGCAGCCATTTGGGACAGGGAAATGGCTACACCTTC. The chain carries TRBV27 and TRBJ1-2; 9 nucleotides match TRBD1. CDR3 length equals 14 residues. V lost 6 bases to trimming and J lost 6 bases; unmatched junction nucleotides: 8. Germline CDR1 is MNHEY and CDR2 is SMNVEV (reference sequence).

This chain uses TRBV28 with TRBJ2-5; 7 nucleotides line up with TRBD1. The CDR3 contains 15 residues. Germline-derived CDR1 and CDR2 are MDHEN and SYDVKM. J was trimmed by 6 bases and V by 4 bases; bases with no gene match: 11. The DNA of the CDR3 is TGTGCCAGCAGTTACCGGGACAGCTTGTGGAAGACCCAGTACTTC. Encoded protein: CASSYRDSLWKTQYF.

The genes are TRBV7-6 and TRBJ2-7, with D possibly being TRBD1 (6 bases). The CDR3 is 14 residues long. Per the germline V gene, CDR1 is SGHVS and CDR2 is FNYEAQ. V lost 1 base and J 1 base, leaving 8 bases between the germline ends. The CDR3 nucleotides are TGTGCCAGCAGCTTAGAACAGGGATCCTACGAGCAGTACTTC. Translation gives CASSLEQGSYEQYF.

V usage is TRBV4-2 and J usage is TRBJ2-7; D unresolved. The CDR3 has 16 residues. The V gene's germline CDR1 is LGHNA and CDR2 YNFKEQ. Trimming shortened V by 0 bases and J by 0 bases, and 12 bases separated the two germline ends. Written as DNA, the CDR3 is TGTGCCAGCAGCCAAGAATCTAGGATGAGCTCCTACGAGCAGTACTTC. Translation: CASSQESRMSSYEQYF.

The chain is built from TRBV5-6 and TRBJ1-5; D unresolved. This CDR3 has 13 residues. Trimming stripped 0 bases from V and 2 bases from J, with 3 bases between. The germline V gene encodes CDR1 SGHDT and CDR2 YYEEEE. CDR3 nucleotides: TGTGCCAGCAGCTTGGGACGCAATCAGCCCCAGCATTTT. This gives the protein CASSLGRNQPQHF.

The V and J genes are TRBV6-4 and TRBJ2-3; D possibly uses TRBD1 or TRBD2 (6 bases each). The CDR3 has 14 amino acids. The V and J ends lost 4 bases and 0 bases respectively, with 8 bases between them. Germline loops: CDR1 MRHNA, CDR2 SNTAGT. The CDR3 bases are TGTGCCAGCAGTGTAGGGGGGAGCACAGATACGCAGTATTTT. Protein sequence: CASSVGGSTDTQYF.

This chain links TRBV28 with TRBJ1-4, with D unresolved. V lost 5 bases, J lost 8 bases, and 15 bases lay in between. The germline gives CDR1 MDHEN, CDR2 SYDVKM. The CDR3 is made up of 14 amino acids. The CDR3 sequence is CASSQRERREKLFF. In DNA form, the CDR3 reads TGTGCCAGCAGTCAGCGGGAGAGACGAGAAAAACTGTTTTTT.

The chain carries TRBV19 and TRBJ1-5; unclear D gene. Between the trimmed V and J ends, which lost 5 bases and 0 bases, there was a span of 14 bases. CDR1 is LNHDA and CDR2 is SQIVND in the germline V gene (reference sequence). The CDR3 contains 16 residues. This CDR3 is CASSPRESSSNQPQHF. The CDR3, as DNA: TGTGCCAGTAGTCCCCGGGAGAGTAGTAGCAATCAGCCCCAGCATTTT.

The chain uses TRBV11-2 and TRBJ2-5, with 14 bases that match TRBD2. The CDR3 is 17 residues long. Per the germline V gene, CDR1 is SGHAT and CDR2 is FQNNGV. After removal of 3 bases from V and 11 bases from J, the junction contained 14 bases not matched to a gene. The CDR3 spells CASSFISEGLAGEEQYF. The CDR3 DNA sequence: TGTGCCAGCAGCTTTATCTCTGAGGGACTAGCGGGGGAGGAGCAGTACTTC.

The gene calls are TRBV14 and TRBJ2-3; TRBD1 might be the D (6 bases). The V gene lost 4 bases and the J gene lost 4 bases, with 12 bases spanning the gap. Germline values: CDR1 SGHDN, CDR2 FVKESK. The CDR3 consists of 14 residues. CDR3 residues: CASSPGQKADTQYF. The CDR3 bases are TGTGCCAGCAGCCCTGGACAGAAGGCAGATACGCAGTATTTT.

The chain has TRBV27 and TRBJ2-5; 9 bases agree with TRBD1. The V gene end was trimmed by 6 bases and the J gene end by 1 base; junction bases not matched to a gene: 9. CDR1 is MNHEY, CDR2 SMNVEV, per germline (reference sequence). This CDR3 spans 16 amino acids. The CDR3 DNA reads as TGTGCCAGCAGCTACCCATCGGGACAGGGCCAAGAGACCCAGTACTTC. This encodes CASSYPSGQGQETQYF.

The CDR3 region has the DNA TGTGCCAGCAGCTTGGATTCTAGACAAGAGACCCAGTACTTC. Protein product: CASSLDSRQETQYF. This chain connects TRBV5-8 to TRBJ2-5; D unresolved. The CDR3 length is 14 residues. Germline V gene lookup returns CDR1 SGHTS and CDR2 YDEGEE. Trimming removed 0 bases from V and 2 bases from J, with 8 bases in between.

This clone has a handful of counts. The gene calls are TRBV7-9 and TRBJ1-1; 10 bases agree with TRBD1. V lost 5 bases to trimming and J lost 5 bases; unmatched junction nucleotides: 5. Per germline, CDR1 SEHNR and CDR2 FQNEAQ (reference sequence). The CDR3 consists of 14 residues. Written as DNA, the CDR3 is TGTGCCAGCAGCGGGTGGACAGGGGGAACTGAAGCTTTCTTT. This gives the protein CASSGWTGGTEAFF.

This sequence joins TRBV6-4 and TRBJ1-1, with D possibly being TRBD1 (5 bases). The CDR3 is 15 amino acids. The V gene lost 3 bases and the J gene lost 1 base, with 12 bases spanning the gap. Germline CDR1 and CDR2: MRHNA and SNTAGT. The CDR3 is CASSETAGGNTEAFF. In DNA form, the CDR3 reads TGTGCCAGCAGTGAGACAGCGGGGGGGAACACTGAAGCTTTCTTT.

The rearrangement joins TRBV9 to TRBJ2-3; D is possibly TRBD2 (7 bases). The germline V gene has CDR1 SGDLS and CDR2 YYNGEE. The CDR3 runs to 19 residues. With 0 bases removed from V and 5 bases from J, the gap between germline ends came to 25 bases. CDR3 loop: CASSVVDGPWGGQGDTQYF. The CDR3, as DNA: TGTGCCAGCAGCGTAGTAGACGGGCCATGGGGGGGGCAGGGAGATACGCAGTATTTT.

This clone has more than one count but fewer than ten. The chain uses TRBV30 and TRBJ1-5; D ambiguous. Germline CDR1 GTSNPN, CDR2 SVGIG (reference sequence). The CDR3 is 13 residues long. V lost 3 bases to trimming and J lost 1 base, with 7 bases between them. CDR3 nucleotide sequence: TGTGCCTGGAGACCCGAAAGCAATCAGCCCCAGCATTTT. Amino acids: CAWRPESNQPQHF.

This clone turned up a few times. The genes are TRBV6-6 and TRBJ2-7; D may be TRBD2 (7 bases). This CDR3 region has 13 residues. Trimming cost V 11 bases and J 6 bases, with 20 bases left between them. Looked up from germline, CDR1 is MNHNY and CDR2 is SVGAGI (reference sequence). CDR3 protein: CACRGRGGGEQYF. As DNA, the CDR3 is TGTGCCTGCCGAGGGAGGGGGGGCGGCGAGCAGTACTTC.

The CDR3 loop is CASSTGIFELFF. CDR3 bases: TGTGCCAGTAGCACCGGGATTTTTGAGCTGTTTTTT. V usage is TRBV19 and J usage is TRBJ2-2; perhaps TRBD2 as D (5 bases). Trimming left V 6 bases short and J 11 bases short, with 13 bases between. The germline V gene encodes CDR1 LNHDA and CDR2 SQIVND (reference sequence). The CDR3 loop spans 12 amino acids.

The chain joins TRBV7-9 to TRBJ1-2; D is ambiguous. Trimming removed 0 bases from V and 8 bases from J, with 10 bases in between. The CDR3 is 13 residues long. CDR1 SEHNR and CDR2 FQNEAQ come from the germline V gene (reference sequence). The CDR3 loop reads CASSLAGAGGYTF. DNA for the CDR3: TGTGCCAGCAGCTTAGCGGGCGCCGGGGGCTACACCTTC.

The sample holds a few counts of this clone. V gene TRBV27 combines with J gene TRBJ2-2; D is unresolved. The V end was cut by 3 bases, the J end by 6 bases, with 8 bases between. Looked up from germline, CDR1 is MNHEY and CDR2 is SMNVEV (reference sequence). This CDR3 region has 13 residues. The chain's CDR3 is CASSFTVAGELFF. The CDR3 DNA reads as TGTGCCAGCAGTTTCACCGTTGCCGGGGAGCTGTTTTTT.